The sequence of this T cell receptor (beta chain) was determined in a study of CD8 T cells in ankylosing spondylitis. General study findings and limits: Past research had described some motif variants in reactive arthritis synovial fluid and blood.

In regard to this clonotype: Its specificity is unknown.

TCRdb re-called the 5' RACE reads with MiXCR, one entry per CDR3 protein. This sample has approximately 16,000 distinct CDR3 sequences, with over 7% found just once. From germline, CDR1 is WSHSY and CDR2 SAAADI. The CDR3 is 13 residues long. Trimming took off 7 bases at V and 0 bases at J, with 10 bases between the two ends. The sequencing sample was made of blood. The rearrangement joins TRBV10-2 to TRBJ2-7, with TRBD1 as a possible D gene (6 bases). This TCR was recovered from a male donor with ankylosing spondylitis or in good health (not recorded which). CDR3: CASTGESSYEQYF. The CDR3, as DNA: TGCGCCAGCACAGGGGAGAGCTCCTACGAGCAGTACTTC.